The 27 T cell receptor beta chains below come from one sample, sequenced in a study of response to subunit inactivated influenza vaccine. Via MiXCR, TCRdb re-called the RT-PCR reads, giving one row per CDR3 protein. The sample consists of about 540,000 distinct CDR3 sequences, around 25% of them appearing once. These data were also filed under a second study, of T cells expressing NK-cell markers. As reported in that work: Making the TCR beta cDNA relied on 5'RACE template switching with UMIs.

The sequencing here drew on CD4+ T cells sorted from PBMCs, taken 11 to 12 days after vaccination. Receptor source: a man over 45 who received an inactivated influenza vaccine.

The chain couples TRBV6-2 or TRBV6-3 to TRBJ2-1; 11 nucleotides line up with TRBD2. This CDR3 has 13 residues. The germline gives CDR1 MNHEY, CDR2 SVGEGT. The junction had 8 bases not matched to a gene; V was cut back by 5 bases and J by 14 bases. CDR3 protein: CASSTLAGGSKFF. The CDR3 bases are TGTGCCAGCAGTACCCTAGCGGGAGGATCTAAGTTCTTC.

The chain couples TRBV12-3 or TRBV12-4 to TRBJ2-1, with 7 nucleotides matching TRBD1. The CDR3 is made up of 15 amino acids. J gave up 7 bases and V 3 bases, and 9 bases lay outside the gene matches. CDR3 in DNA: TGTGCCAGCAGTTTTTACCGGGACAGTAAAAATGAGCAGTTCTTC. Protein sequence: CASSFYRDSKNEQFF.

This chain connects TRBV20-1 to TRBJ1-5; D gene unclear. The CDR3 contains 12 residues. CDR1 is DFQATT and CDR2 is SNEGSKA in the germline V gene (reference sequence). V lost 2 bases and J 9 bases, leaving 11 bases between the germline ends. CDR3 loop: CSARSTAGPQHF. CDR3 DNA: TGCAGTGCTAGATCCACAGCAGGGCCCCAGCATTTT.

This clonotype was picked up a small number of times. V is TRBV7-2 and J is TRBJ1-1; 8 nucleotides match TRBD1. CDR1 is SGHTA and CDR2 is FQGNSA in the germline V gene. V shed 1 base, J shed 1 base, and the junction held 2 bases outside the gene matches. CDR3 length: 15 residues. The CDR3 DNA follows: TGTGCCAGCAGCTTAGGGGACAGGCGGAACACTGAAGCTTTCTTT. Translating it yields CASSLGDRRNTEAFF.

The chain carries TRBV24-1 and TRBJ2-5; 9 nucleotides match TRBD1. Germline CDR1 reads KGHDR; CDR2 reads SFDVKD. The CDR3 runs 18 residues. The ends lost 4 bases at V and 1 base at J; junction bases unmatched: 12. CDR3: CATSEPGTGWDLQETQYF. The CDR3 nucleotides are TGTGCCACCAGTGAGCCCGGGACAGGGTGGGACCTCCAAGAGACCCAGTACTTC.

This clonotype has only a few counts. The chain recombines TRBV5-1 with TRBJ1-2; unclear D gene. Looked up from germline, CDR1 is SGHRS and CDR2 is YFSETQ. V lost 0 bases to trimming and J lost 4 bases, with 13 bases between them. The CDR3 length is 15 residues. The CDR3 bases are TGCGCCAGCAGCTTGGGACTCGTCAAGTCCTATGGCTACACCTTC. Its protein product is CASSLGLVKSYGYTF.

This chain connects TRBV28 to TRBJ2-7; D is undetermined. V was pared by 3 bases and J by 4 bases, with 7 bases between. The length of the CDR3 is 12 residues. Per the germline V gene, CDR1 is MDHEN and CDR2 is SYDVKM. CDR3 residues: CASSLSWYEQYF. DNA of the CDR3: TGTGCCAGCAGTTTGTCGTGGTACGAGCAGTACTTC.

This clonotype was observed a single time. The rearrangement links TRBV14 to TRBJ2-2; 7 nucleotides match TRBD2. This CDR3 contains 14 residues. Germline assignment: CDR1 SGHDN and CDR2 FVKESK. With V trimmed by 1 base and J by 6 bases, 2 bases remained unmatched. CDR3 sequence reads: CASSQVAGAGELFF. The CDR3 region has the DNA TGTGCCAGCAGCCAAGTGGCGGGAGCCGGGGAGCTGTTTTTT.

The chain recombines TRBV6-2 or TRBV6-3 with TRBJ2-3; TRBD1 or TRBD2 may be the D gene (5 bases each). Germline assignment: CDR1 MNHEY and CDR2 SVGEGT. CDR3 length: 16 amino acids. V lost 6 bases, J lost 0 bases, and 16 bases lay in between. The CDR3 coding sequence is TGTGCCAGCAGCCCACGCTGGGGGTCTAGCACAGATACGCAGTATTTT. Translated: CASSPRWGSSTDTQYF.

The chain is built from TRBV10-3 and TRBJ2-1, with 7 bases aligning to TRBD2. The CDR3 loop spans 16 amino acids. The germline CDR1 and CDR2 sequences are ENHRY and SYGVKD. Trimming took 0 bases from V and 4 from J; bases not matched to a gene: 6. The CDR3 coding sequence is TGTGCCATCAGTGAGTCCTGGAGCGGGGTATACAATGAGCAGTTCTTC. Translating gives CAISESWSGVYNEQFF.

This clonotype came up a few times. The CDR3 region is CASSFTDPWASPTYEQYF. The CDR3 nucleotides are TGTGCCAGCAGTTTCACAGACCCATGGGCCAGCCCGACCTACGAGCAGTACTTC. The V call is TRBV12-3 or TRBV12-4, the J call TRBJ2-7; D gene unclear. Trimming shortened V by 3 bases and J by 2 bases, and 23 bases separated the two germline ends. The CDR3 length is 18 residues.

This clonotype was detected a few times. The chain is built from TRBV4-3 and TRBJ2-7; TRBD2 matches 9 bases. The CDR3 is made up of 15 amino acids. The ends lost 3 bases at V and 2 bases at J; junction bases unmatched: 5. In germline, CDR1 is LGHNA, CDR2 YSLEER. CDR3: CASSQLAGQAYEQYF. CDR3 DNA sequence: TGCGCCAGCAGCCAGCTAGCGGGGCAAGCCTACGAGCAGTACTTC.

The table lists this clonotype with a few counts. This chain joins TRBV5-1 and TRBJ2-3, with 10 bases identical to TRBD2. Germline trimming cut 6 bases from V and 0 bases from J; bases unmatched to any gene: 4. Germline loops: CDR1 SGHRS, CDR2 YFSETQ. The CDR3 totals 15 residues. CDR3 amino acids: CASTPTSGSTDTQYF. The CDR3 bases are TGCGCCAGCACCCCGACTAGCGGGAGCACAGATACGCAGTATTTT.

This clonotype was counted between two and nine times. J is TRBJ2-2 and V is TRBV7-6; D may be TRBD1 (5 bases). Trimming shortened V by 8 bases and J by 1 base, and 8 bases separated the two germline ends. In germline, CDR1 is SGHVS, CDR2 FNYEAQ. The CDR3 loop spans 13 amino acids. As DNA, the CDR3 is TGTGCCAGCCGAGGACAGAACACCGGGGAGCTGTTTTTT. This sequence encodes CASRGQNTGELFF.

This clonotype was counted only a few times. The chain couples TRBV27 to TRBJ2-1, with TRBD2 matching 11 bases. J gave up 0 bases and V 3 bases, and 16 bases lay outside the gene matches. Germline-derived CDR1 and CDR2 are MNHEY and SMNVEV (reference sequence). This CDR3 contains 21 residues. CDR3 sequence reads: CASSFLGSTSGGRFSYNEQFF. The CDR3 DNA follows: TGTGCCAGCAGTTTTTTGGGCTCCACTAGCGGGGGCCGTTTCTCCTACAATGAGCAGTTCTTC.

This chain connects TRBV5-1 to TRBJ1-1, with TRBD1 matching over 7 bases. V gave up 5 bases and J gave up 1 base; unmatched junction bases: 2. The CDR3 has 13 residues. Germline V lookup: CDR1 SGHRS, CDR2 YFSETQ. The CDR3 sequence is CASRTGTNTEAFF. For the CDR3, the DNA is TGCGCCAGCAGGACAGGGACGAACACTGAAGCTTTCTTT.

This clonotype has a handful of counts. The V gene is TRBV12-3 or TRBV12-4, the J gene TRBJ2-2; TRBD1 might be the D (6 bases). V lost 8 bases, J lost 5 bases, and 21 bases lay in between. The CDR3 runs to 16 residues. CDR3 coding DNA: TGTGCCAGCGAGCTGGGACAAAGACAAGGGACCGGGGAGCTGTTTTTT. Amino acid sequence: CASELGQRQGTGELFF.

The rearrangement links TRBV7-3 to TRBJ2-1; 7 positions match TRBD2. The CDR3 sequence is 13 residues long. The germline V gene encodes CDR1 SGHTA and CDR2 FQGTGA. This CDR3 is CASSGGRWGEQFF. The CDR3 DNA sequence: TGTGCATCATCGGGCGGGAGATGGGGTGAGCAGTTCTTC.

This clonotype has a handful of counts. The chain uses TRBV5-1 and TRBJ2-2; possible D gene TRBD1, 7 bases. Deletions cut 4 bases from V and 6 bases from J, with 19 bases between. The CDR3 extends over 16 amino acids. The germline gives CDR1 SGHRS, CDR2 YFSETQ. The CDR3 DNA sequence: TGCGCCAGCAGCCTCCCGGCGGGGACAGCGGCCGGGGAGCTGTTTTTT. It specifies CASSLPAGTAAGELFF.

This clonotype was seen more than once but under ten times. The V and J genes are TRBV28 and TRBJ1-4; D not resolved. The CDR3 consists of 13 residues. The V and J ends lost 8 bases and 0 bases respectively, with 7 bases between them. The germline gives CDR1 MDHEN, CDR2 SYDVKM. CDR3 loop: CASGRATNEKLFF. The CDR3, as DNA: TGTGCCAGCGGACGGGCAACTAATGAAAAACTGTTTTTT.

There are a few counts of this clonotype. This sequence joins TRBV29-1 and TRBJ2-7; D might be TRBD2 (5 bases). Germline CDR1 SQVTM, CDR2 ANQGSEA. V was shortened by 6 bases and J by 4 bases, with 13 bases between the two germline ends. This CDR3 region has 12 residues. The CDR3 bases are TGCAGCGTAGGGAGCCGATCTTACGAGCAGTACTTC. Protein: CSVGSRSYEQYF.

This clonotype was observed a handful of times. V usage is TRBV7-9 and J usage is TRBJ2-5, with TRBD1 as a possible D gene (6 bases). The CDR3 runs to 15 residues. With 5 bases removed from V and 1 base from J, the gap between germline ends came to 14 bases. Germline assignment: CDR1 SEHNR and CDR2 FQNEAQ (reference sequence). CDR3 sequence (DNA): TGTGCCAGCAGCCAGTCAGGGACATTCCAAGAGACCCAGTACTTC. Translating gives CASSQSGTFQETQYF.

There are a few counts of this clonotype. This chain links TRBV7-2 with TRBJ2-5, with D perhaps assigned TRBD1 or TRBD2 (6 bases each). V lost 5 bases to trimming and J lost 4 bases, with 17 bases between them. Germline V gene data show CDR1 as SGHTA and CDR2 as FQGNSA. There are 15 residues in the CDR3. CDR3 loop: CASSKGGPQGETQYF. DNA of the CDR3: TGTGCCAGCAGCAAAGGGGGGCCGCAGGGAGAGACCCAGTACTTC.

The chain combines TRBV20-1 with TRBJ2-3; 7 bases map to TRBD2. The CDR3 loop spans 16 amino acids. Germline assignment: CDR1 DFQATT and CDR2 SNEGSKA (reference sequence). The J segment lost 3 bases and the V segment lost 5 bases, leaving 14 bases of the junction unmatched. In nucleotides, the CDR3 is TGCAGTGCTCCTGGACTAGGTGTTAGGTTGACAGATACGCAGTATTTT. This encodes CSAPGLGVRLTDTQYF.

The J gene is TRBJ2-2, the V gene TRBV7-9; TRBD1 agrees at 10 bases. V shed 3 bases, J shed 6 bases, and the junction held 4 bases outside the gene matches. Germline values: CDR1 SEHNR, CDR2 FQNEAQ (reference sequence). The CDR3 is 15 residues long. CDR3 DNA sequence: TGTGCCAGCAGCTTCGGGACAGGGGTGTCCGGGGAGCTGTTTTTT. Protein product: CASSFGTGVSGELFF.

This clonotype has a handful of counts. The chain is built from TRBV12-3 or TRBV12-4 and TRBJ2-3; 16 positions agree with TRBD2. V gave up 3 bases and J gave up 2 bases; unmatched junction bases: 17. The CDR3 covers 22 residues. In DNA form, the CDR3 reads TGTGCCAGCAGTTTCCTCTCGAGGTTCGGGACTAGCGGGGGGGGCACCACAGATACGCAGTATTTT. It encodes CASSFLSRFGTSGGGTTDTQYF.

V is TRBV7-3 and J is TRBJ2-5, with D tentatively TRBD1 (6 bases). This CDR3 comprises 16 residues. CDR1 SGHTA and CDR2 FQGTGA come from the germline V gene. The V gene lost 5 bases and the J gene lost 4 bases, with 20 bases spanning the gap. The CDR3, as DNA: TGTGCCAGCAGCCAAACGGGACAATTTCGGGGAGAGACCCAGTACTTC. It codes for CASSQTGQFRGETQYF.